This T cell receptor beta chain was captured in a study of blood T cell repertoires in COVID-19. Study at large: The United States, Italy and Spain were the sources of the acute and convalescent COVID-19 samples.

Cohort 3 donors were reported recovered after two negative PCRs, clearance, or symptom resolution. This CDR3 is 14 amino acids long. Germline CDR1 reads SGHRS; CDR2 reads YFSETQ. Trimming took 3 bases from V and 9 from J; bases not matched to a gene: 9. As handled by the study authors: From reference gene primer amplification, estimates of nucleated cell counts were derived. The protocol was immunoSEQ multiplex PCR, while the TCRdb copy is restricted to in-frame clones and leaves out a portion. Clone size and V and J calls were adopted from that table, with D and trimming inferred from the DNA. The repertoire holds some 170,000 clones, with roughly 80% as singletons.

Sequencing used PBMCs or T cells enriched from blood (not recorded which). This chain connects TRBV5-1 to TRBJ2-1; 7 bases are a match to TRBD2. The sequence was collected from a woman between 45 and 60 years old who had recovered from COVID-19. CDR3 bases: TGCGCCAGCAGCTGGGAGGGGTTGGGAGGTGAGCAGTTCTTC. It is translated as CASSWEGLGGEQFF.